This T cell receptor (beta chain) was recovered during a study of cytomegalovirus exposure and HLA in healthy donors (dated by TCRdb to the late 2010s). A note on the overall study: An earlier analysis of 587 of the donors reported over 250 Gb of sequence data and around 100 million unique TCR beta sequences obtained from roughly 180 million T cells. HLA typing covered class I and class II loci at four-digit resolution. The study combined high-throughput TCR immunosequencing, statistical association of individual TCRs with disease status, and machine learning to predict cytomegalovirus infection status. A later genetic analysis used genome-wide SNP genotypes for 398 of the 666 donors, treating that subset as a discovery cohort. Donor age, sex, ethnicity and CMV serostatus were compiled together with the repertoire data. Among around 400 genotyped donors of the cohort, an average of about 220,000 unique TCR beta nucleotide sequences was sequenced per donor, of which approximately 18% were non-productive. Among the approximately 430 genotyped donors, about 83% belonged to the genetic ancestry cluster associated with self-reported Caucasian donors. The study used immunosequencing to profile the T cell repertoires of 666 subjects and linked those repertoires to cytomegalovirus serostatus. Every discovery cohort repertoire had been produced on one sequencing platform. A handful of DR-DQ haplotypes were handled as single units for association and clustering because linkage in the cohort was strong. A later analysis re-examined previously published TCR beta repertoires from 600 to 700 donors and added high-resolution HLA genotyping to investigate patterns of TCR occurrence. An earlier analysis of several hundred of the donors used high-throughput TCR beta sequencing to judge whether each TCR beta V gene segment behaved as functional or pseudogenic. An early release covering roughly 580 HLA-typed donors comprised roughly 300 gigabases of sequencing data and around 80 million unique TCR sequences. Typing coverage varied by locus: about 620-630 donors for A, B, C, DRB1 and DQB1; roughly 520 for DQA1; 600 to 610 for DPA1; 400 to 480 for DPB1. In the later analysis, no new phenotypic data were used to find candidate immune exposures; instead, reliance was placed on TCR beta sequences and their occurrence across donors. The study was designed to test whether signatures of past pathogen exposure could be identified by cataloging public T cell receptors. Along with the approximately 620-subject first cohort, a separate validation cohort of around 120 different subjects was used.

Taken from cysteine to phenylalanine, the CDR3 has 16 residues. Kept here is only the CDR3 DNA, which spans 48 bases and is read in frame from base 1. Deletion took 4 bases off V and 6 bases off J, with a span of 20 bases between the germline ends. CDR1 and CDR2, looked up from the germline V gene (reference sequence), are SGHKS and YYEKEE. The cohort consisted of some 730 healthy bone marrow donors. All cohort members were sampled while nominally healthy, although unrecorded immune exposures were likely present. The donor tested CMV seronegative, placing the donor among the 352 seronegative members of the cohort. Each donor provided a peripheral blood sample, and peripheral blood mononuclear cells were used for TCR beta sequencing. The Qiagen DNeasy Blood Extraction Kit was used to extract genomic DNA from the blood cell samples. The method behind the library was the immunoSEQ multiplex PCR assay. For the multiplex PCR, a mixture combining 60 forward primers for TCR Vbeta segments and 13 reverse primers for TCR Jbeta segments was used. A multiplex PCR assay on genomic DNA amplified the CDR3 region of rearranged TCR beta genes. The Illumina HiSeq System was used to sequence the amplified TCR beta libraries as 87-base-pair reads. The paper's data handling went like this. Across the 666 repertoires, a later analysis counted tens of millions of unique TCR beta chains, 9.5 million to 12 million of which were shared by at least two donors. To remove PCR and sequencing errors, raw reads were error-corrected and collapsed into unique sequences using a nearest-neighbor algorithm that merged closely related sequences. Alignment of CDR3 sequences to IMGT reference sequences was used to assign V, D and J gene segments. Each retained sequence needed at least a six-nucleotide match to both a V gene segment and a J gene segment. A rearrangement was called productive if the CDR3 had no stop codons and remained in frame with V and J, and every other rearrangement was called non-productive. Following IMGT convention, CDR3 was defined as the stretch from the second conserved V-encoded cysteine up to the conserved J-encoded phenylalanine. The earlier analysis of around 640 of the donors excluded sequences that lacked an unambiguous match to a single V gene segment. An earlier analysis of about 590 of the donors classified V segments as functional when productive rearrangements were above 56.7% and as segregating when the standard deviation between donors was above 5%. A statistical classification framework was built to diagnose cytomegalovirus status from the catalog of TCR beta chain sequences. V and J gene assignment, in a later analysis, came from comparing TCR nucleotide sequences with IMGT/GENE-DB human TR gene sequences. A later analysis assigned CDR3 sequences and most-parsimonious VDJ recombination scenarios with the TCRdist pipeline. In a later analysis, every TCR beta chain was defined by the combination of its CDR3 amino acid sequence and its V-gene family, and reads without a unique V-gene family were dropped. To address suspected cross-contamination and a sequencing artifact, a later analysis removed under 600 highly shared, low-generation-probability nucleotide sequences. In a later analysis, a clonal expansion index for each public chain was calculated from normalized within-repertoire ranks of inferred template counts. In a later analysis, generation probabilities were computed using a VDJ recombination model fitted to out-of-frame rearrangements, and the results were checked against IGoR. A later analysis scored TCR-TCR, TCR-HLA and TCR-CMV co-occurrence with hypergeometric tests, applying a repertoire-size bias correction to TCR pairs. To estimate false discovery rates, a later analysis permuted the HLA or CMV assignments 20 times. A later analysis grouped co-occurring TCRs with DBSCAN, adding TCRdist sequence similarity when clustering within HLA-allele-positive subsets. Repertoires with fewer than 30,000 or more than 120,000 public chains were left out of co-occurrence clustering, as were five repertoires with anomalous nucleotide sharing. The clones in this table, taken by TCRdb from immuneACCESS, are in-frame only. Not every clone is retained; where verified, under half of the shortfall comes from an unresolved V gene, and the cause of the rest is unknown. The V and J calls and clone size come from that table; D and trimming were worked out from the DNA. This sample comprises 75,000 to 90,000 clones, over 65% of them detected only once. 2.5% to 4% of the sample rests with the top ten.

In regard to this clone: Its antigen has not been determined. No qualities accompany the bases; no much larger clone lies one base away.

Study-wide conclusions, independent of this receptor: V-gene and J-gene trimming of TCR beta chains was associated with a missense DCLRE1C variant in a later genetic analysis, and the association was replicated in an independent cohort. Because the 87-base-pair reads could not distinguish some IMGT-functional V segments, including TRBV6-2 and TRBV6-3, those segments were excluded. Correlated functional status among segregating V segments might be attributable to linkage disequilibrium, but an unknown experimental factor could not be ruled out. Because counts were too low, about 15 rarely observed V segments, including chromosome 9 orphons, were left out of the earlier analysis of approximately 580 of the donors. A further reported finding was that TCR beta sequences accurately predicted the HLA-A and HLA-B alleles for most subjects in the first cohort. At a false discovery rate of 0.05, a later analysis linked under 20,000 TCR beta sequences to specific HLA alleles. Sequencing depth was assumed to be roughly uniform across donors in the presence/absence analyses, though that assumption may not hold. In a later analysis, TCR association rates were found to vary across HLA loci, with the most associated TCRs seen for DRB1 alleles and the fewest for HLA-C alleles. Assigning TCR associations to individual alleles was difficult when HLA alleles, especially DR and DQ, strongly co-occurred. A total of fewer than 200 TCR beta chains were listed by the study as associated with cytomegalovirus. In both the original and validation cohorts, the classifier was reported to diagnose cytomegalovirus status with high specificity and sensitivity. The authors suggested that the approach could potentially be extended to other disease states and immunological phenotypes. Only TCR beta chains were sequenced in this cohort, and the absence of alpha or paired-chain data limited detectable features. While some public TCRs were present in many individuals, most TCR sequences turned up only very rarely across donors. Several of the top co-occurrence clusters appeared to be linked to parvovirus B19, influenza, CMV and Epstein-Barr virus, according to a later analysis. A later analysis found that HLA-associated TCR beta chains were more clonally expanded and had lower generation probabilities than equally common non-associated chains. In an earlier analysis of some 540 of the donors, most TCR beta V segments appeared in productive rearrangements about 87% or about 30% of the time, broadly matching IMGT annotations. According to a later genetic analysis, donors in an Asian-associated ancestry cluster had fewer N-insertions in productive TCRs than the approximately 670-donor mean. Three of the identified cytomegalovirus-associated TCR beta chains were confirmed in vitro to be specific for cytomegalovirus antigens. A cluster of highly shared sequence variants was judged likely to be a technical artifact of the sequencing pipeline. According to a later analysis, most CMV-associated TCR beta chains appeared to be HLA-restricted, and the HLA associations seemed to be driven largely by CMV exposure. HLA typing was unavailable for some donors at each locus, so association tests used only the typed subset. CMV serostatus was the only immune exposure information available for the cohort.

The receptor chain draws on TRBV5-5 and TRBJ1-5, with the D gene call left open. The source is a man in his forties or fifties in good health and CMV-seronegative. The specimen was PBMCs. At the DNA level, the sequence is TGTGCCAGCAGCCCCTTAAGCGGCAGCGGAGGTCAGCCCCAGCATTTT. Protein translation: CASSPLSGSGGQPQHF.